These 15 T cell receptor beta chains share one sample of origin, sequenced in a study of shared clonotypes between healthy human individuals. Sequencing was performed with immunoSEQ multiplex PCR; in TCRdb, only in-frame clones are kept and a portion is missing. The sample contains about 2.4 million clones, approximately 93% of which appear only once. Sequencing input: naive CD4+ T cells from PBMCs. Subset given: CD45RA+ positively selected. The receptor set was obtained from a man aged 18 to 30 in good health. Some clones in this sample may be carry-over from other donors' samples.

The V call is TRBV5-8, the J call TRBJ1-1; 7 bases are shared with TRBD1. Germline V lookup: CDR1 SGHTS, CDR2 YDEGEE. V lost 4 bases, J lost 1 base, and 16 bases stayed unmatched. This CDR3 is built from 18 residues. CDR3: CASSPAWHQQGPNTEAFF. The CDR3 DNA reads TGTGCCAGCAGCCCCGCTTGGCATCAACAGGGGCCGAACACTGAAGCTTTCTTT.

Written as DNA, the CDR3 is TGTGCCAGCGGACTAGCGGGAGGAGCGGCCTACGAGCAGTACTTC. Protein sequence: CASGLAGGAAYEQYF. The chain employs TRBV2 and TRBJ2-7, with 14 bases lining up with TRBD2. V was pared by 8 bases and J by 2 bases, with 5 bases of the junction left unmatched. The CDR3 covers 15 residues. The germline gives CDR1 SNHLY, CDR2 FYNNEI.

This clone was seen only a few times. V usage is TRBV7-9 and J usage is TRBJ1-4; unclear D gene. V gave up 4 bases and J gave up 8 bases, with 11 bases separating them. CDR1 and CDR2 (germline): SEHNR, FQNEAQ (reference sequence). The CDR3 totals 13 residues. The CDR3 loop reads CASSSSRWEKLFF. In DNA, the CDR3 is TGTGCCAGCAGCTCATCGAGGTGGGAAAAACTGTTTTTT.

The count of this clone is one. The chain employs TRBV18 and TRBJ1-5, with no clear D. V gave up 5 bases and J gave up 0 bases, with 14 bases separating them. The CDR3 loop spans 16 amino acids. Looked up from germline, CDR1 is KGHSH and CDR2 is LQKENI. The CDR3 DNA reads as TGTGCCAGCTCAGCCGGGAAATCCTATAGCAATCAGCCCCAGCATTTT. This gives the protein CASSAGKSYSNQPQHF. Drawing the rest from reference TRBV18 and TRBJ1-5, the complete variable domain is NAGVMQNPRHLVRRRGQEARLRCSPMKGHSHVYWYRQLPEEGLKFMVYLQKENIIDESGMPKERFSAEFPKEGPSILRIQQVVRGDSAAYFCASSAGKSYSNQPQHFGDGTRLSIL.

The CDR3 nucleotides are TGTGCCAGCAGCTTAGGGGACAGGGGGCGCGGGATAAGCGGGGCCAACGTCCTGACTTTC. The encoded protein is CASSLGDRGRGISGANVLTF. The V and J genes are TRBV7-8 and TRBJ2-6, with TRBD1 identical over 12 bases. The CDR3 has 20 residues. Germline V gene sequence: CDR1 SGHVS, CDR2 FQNEAQ. J was trimmed by 4 bases and V by 1 base; bases with no gene match: 11.

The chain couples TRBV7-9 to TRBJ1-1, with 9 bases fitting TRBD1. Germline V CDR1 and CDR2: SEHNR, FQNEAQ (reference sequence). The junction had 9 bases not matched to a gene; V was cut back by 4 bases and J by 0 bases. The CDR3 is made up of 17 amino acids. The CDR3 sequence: CASSSPGTGSMNTEAFF. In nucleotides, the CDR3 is TGTGCCAGCAGCTCCCCCGGGACAGGGTCCATGAACACTGAAGCTTTCTTT.

The CDR3 DNA reads as TGTGCCAGCAGCTCCTTCAGCCCTAACGGAAAACTGTTTTTT. This encodes CASSSFSPNGKLFF. V usage is TRBV7-3 and J usage is TRBJ1-4; the D is unclear. The CDR3 sequence is 14 residues long. With 4 bases removed from V and 10 bases from J, the gap between germline ends came to 16 bases. Germline lookup yields CDR1 SGHTA and CDR2 FQGTGA.

The CDR3 DNA follows: TGTGCCGGACCGAGTTCTGGACATAAAACCTACGAGCAGTACTTC. Its translation is CAGPSSGHKTYEQYF. This chain connects TRBV19 to TRBJ2-7; TRBD1 might be the D (5 bases). The length of the CDR3 is 15 residues. The germline V gene has CDR1 LNHDA and CDR2 SQIVND (reference sequence). V was shortened by 11 bases and J by 2 bases, with 22 bases between the two germline ends.

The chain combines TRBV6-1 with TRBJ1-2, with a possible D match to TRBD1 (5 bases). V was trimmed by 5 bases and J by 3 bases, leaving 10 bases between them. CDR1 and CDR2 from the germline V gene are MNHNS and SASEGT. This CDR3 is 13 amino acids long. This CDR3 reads CASSQQAYYGYTF. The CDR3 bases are TGTGCCAGCAGTCAACAGGCTTACTATGGCTACACCTTC.

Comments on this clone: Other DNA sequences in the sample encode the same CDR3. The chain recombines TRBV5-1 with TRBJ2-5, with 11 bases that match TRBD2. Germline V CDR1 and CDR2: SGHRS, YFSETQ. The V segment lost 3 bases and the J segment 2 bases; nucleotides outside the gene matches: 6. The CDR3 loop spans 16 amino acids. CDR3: CASSSLAGGVQETQYF. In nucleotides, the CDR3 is TGCGCCAGCAGCTCCCTAGCGGGAGGTGTACAAGAGACCCAGTACTTC.

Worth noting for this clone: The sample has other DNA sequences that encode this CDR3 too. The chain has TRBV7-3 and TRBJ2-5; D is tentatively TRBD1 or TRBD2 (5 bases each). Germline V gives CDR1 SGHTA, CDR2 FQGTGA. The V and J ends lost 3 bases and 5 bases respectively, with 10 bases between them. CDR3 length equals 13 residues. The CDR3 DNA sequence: TGTGCCAGCAGCTTTGGCAGGGAGGAGACCCAGTACTTC. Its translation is CASSFGREETQYF. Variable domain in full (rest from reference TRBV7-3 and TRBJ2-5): GAGVSQTPSNKVTEKGKYVELRCDPISGHTALYWYRQSLGQGPEFLIYFQGTGAADDSGLPNDRFFAVRPEGSVSTLKIQRTERGDSAVYLCASSFGREETQYFGPGTRLLVL.

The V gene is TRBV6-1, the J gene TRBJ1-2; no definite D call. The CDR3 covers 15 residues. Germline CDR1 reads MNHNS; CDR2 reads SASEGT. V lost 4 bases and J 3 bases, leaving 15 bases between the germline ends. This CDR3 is CASSGAHAWDYGYTF. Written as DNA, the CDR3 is TGTGCCAGCAGTGGGGCGCACGCCTGGGACTATGGCTACACCTTC.

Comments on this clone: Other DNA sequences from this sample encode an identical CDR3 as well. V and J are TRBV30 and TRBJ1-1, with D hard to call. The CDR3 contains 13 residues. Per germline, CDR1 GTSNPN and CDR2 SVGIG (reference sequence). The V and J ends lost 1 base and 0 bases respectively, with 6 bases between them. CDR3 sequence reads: CAWSAEMNTEAFF. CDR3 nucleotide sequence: TGTGCCTGGAGTGCAGAAATGAACACTGAAGCTTTCTTT.

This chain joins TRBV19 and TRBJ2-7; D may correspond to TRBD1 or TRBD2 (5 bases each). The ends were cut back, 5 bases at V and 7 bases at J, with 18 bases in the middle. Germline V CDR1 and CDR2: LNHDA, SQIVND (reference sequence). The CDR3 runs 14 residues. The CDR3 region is CASSFSRDVMEQYF. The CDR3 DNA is TGTGCCAGTAGTTTCTCCCGGGACGTCATGGAGCAGTACTTC.

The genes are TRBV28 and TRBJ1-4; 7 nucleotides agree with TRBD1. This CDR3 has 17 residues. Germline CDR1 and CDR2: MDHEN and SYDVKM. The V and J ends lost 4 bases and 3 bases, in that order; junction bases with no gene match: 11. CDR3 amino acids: CASSSRTGRSSNEKLFF. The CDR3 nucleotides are TGTGCCAGCAGTTCCCGGACAGGCCGTAGTTCTAATGAAAAACTGTTTTTT.